A single sample gave rise to the 24 T cell receptor beta chains below, sequenced in a study of blood T cell repertoires in COVID-19. This table comes from immunoSEQ multiplex PCR, and its TCRdb copy is limited to in-frame clones, with some not included. The sample includes some 150,000 clones, 60% to 80% of them seen just once. The sequenced material came from PBMCs or T cells enriched from blood (not recorded which). These receptors were obtained from a woman between 45 and 65 years old who had recovered from COVID-19.

This clone was observed a handful of times. V is TRBV7-2 and J is TRBJ2-3, with D possibly matching TRBD2 (6 bases). Trimming removed 3 bases at V and 7 bases at J, with 14 bases between. The CDR3 runs to 14 residues. CDR1 and CDR2 from the germline V gene are SGHTA and FQGNSA. This CDR3 reads CASSFSGDTNTQYF. CDR3 in DNA: TGTGCCAGCAGCTTTTCGGGGGATACTAATACGCAGTATTTT.

The rearrangement links TRBV29-1 to TRBJ1-4; TRBD1 agrees at 8 bases. The V gene end was trimmed by 3 bases and the J gene end by 5 bases; junction bases not matched to a gene: 11. This CDR3 contains 16 residues. CDR1 is SQVTM, CDR2 ANQGSEA, per germline. CDR3 nucleotide sequence: TGCAGCGTTGATACAGGGGGTGTTCTTCCGAATGAAAAACTGTTTTTT. Its protein is CSVDTGGVLPNEKLFF.

A word on this clone: Other nucleotide sequences from this sample produce the same CDR3. The chain combines TRBV11-2 with TRBJ2-7, with 8 bases fitting TRBD1. Germline lookup yields CDR1 SGHAT and CDR2 FQNNGV. J gave up 2 bases and V 4 bases, and 4 bases lay outside the gene matches. The CDR3 is made up of 14 amino acids. The CDR3 loop is CASSSGTGPYEQYF. The CDR3 DNA reads TGTGCCAGCAGCTCCGGGACAGGACCCTACGAGCAGTACTTC.

The CDR3 DNA follows: TGTGCCAGCAGCCTGGGAGGTGAAGCTTTCTTT. Its protein product is CASSLGGEAFF. The chain employs TRBV7-3 and TRBJ1-1; D not resolved. V lost 5 bases to trimming and J lost 7 bases, with 8 bases between them. CDR3 size: 11 residues. Germline CDR1 reads SGHTA; CDR2 reads FQGTGA.

This clone came up a few times. The chain uses TRBV10-1 and TRBJ1-3; TRBD1 matches 7 bases. With V trimmed by 4 bases and J by 2 bases, 5 bases remained unmatched. From germline, CDR1 is WNHNN and CDR2 SYGVQD (reference sequence). The CDR3 loop spans 15 amino acids. The CDR3 DNA follows: TGCGCCAGCAGTGCGGACAGGAGAGCTGGAAACACCATATATTTT. Encoded protein: CASSADRRAGNTIYF.

In DNA, the CDR3 is TGTGCCAGTAGTATTGATATAATCGGACTAGCGGGAGTGAGGAGTTACAATGAGCAGTTCTTC. Amino acid sequence: CASSIDIIGLAGVRSYNEQFF. V usage is TRBV19 and J usage is TRBJ2-1; the match to TRBD2 covers 13 bases. Per germline, CDR1 LNHDA and CDR2 SQIVND (reference sequence). CDR3 length: 21 residues. The V gene end was trimmed by 3 bases and the J gene end by 4 bases; junction bases not matched to a gene: 18.

The chain has TRBV2 and TRBJ1-1; D gene ambiguous. V was shortened by 0 bases and J by 1 base, with 9 bases between the two germline ends. The CDR3 runs 15 residues. Germline V lookup: CDR1 SNHLY, CDR2 FYNNEI. As DNA, the CDR3 is TGTGCCAGCAGTGAAGCGCTTAGCCCGAACACTGAAGCTTTCTTT. This translates into CASSEALSPNTEAFF.

The V gene is TRBV27, the J gene TRBJ2-1; D perhaps matches TRBD2 (6 bases). V was shortened by 4 bases and J by 9 bases, with 13 bases between the two germline ends. The CDR3 runs 13 residues. Germline CDR1 reads MNHEY; CDR2 reads SMNVEV (reference sequence). This CDR3 is CASSSFGGTEQFF. The CDR3, as DNA: TGTGCCAGCAGTTCGTTCGGGGGAACTGAGCAGTTCTTC.

In nucleotides, the CDR3 is TGTGCCAGCAGCCAAGATCCCCCGCCGGGCCGGCTAGCGGTCCCTTACACCTACGAGCAGTACTTC. Amino acid sequence: CASSQDPPPGRLAVPYTYEQYF. V and J are TRBV4-2 and TRBJ2-7, with 7 positions matching TRBD2. The V segment lost 0 bases and the J segment 2 bases; nucleotides outside the gene matches: 25. CDR3 size: 22 residues. Germline V lookup: CDR1 LGHNA, CDR2 YNFKEQ.

This clone was counted once. CDR3 sequence (DNA): TGTGCCATCAGTGAGACAGGGGGGGTCATGAACACTGAAGCTTTCTTT. Translation gives CAISETGGVMNTEAFF. The rearrangement joins TRBV10-3 to TRBJ1-1; TRBD1 agrees at 8 bases. V was pared by 2 bases and J by 0 bases, with 5 bases of the junction left unmatched. Germline CDR1 is ENHRY and CDR2 is SYGVKD. The CDR3 spans 16 residues.

The rearrangement joins TRBV4-1 to TRBJ1-1, with TRBD1 matching over 11 bases. Germline-derived CDR1 and CDR2 are MGHRA and YSYEKL. This CDR3 spans 15 amino acids. V gave up 3 bases and J gave up 5 bases; unmatched junction bases: 5. CDR3: CASSHSGTGGTEAFF. CDR3 nucleotide sequence: TGCGCCAGCAGCCACTCCGGGACAGGGGGGACTGAAGCTTTCTTT.

The V call is TRBV7-3, the J call TRBJ2-2, with D perhaps matching TRBD1 (5 bases). Germline V gene data show CDR1 as SGHTA and CDR2 as FQGTGA. The CDR3 runs 17 residues. The V end was cut by 1 base, the J end by 4 bases, with 16 bases between. CDR3: CASSLSPGHTSTGELFF. CDR3 bases: TGTGCCAGCAGCTTAAGTCCCGGACACACTTCCACCGGGGAGCTGTTTTTT.

This sequence joins TRBV10-3 and TRBJ2-7, with 14 bases matching TRBD2. CDR1 and CDR2 from the germline V gene are ENHRY and SYGVKD. The CDR3 is 16 amino acids. Trimming removed 0 bases from V and 7 bases from J; junction bases left unmatched: 5. The CDR3 DNA sequence: TGTGCCATCAGTGAGTCTAGGGGACTAGCGGGAGAAGAGCAGTACTTC. Translation: CAISESRGLAGEEQYF.

The rearrangement links TRBV4-2 to TRBJ2-3, with D unresolved. Trimming stripped 0 bases from V and 6 bases from J, with 10 bases between. The length of the CDR3 is 14 residues. Germline V CDR1 and CDR2: LGHNA, YNFKEQ. The CDR3 reads CASSQDQVKDTQYF. CDR3 in DNA: TGTGCCAGCAGCCAAGATCAGGTAAAGGATACGCAGTATTTT.

At least ten counts were recorded for this clone. This chain connects TRBV18 to TRBJ2-2, with 7 positions matching TRBD2. With V trimmed by 0 bases and J by 4 bases, 5 bases remained unmatched. Per germline, CDR1 KGHSH and CDR2 LQKENI. CDR3 length equals 16 residues. Here the CDR3 DNA reads TGTGCCAGCTCACCACCGGCGGGAGTAGGCACCGGGGAGCTGTTTTTT. The encoded protein is CASSPPAGVGTGELFF.

V gene TRBV12-3 or TRBV12-4 combines with J gene TRBJ1-1, with TRBD1 as a possible D gene (6 bases). Between the trimmed V and J ends, which lost 8 bases and 0 bases, there was a span of 7 bases. This CDR3 comprises 12 residues. This CDR3 reads CASGQLNTEAFF. CDR3 bases: TGTGCCAGCGGACAGTTGAACACTGAAGCTTTCTTT.

The V gene is TRBV7-9, the J gene TRBJ1-2; tentatively, D is TRBD1 (6 bases). The CDR3 is made up of 15 amino acids. Germline CDR1 and CDR2: SEHNR and FQNEAQ (reference sequence). V dropped 1 base and J dropped 4 bases, with 13 bases sitting between them. The CDR3 reads CASSLVFPGVYGYTF. As DNA, the CDR3 is TGTGCCAGCAGCTTAGTGTTCCCAGGGGTCTATGGCTACACCTTC.

The gene calls are TRBV4-2 and TRBJ1-5; D may be TRBD1 (6 bases). Between the trimmed V and J ends, which lost 0 bases and 5 bases, there was a span of 11 bases. Germline V CDR1 and CDR2: LGHNA, YNFKEQ. The CDR3 spans 15 residues. CDR3 nucleotides: TGTGCCAGCAGCCAAGAAACAGGGTATGATCAGCCCCAGCATTTT. Its protein product is CASSQETGYDQPQHF.

CDR3 in amino acids: CASSPINSGANVLTF. CDR3 sequence (DNA): TGTGCCAGTAGTCCTATAAACTCTGGGGCCAACGTCCTGACTTTC. J is TRBJ2-6 and V is TRBV19, with no clear D. V was pared by 5 bases and J by 0 bases, with 8 bases between. Per germline, CDR1 LNHDA and CDR2 SQIVND (reference sequence). The CDR3 has 15 residues. The full variable domain, with the rest looked up from reference TRBV19 and TRBJ2-6, is DGGITQSPKYLFRKEGQNVTLSCEQNLNHDAMYWYRQDPGQGLRLIYYSQIVNDFQKGDIAEGYSVSREKKESFPLTVTSAQKNPTAFYLCASSPINSGANVLTFGAGSRLTVL.

This chain joins TRBV6-5 and TRBJ1-1; D is unresolved. Looked up from germline, CDR1 is MNHEY and CDR2 is SVGAGI. Trimming shortened V by 1 base and J by 7 bases, and 10 bases separated the two germline ends. CDR3 length equals 13 residues. The CDR3 DNA reads as TGTGCCAGCAGTTACTTTGGCGGAGGTGAAGCTTTCTTT. It translates to CASSYFGGGEAFF.

The chain couples TRBV5-1 to TRBJ1-1; D may be TRBD1 (5 bases). Per the germline V gene, CDR1 is SGHRS and CDR2 is YFSETQ. Trimming removed 0 bases at V and 1 base at J, with 7 bases between. The length of the CDR3 is 14 residues. CDR3 in amino acids: CASSLGGKNTEAFF. The DNA of the CDR3 is TGCGCCAGCAGCTTGGGGGGCAAGAACACTGAAGCTTTCTTT.

The V gene is TRBV5-8, the J gene TRBJ1-5, with D unresolved. Germline V CDR1 and CDR2: SGHTS, YDEGEE. The CDR3 is made up of 14 amino acids. Trimming left V 1 base short and J 1 base short, with 6 bases between. CDR3 loop: CASSLRQSNQPQHF. CDR3 in DNA: TGTGCCAGCAGCTTGAGACAAAGCAATCAGCCCCAGCATTTT. The variable domain in full, with the rest retrieved from reference TRBV5-8 and TRBJ1-5, is EAGVTQSPTHLIKTRGQQATLRCSPISGHTSVYWYQQALGLGLQFLLWYDEGEERNRGNFPPRFSGRQFPNYSSELNVNALELEDSALYLCASSLRQSNQPQHFGDGTRLSIL.

The chain links TRBV7-9 to TRBJ1-5; 7 positions agree with TRBD1. The germline V gene encodes CDR1 SEHNR and CDR2 FQNEAQ (reference sequence). The V and J ends lost 5 bases and 4 bases, in that order; junction bases with no gene match: 5. This CDR3 has 14 residues. The CDR3 protein is CASSNTGENQPQHF. The CDR3 coding sequence is TGTGCCAGCAGCAATACAGGGGAAAATCAGCCCCAGCATTTT.

The chain employs TRBV12-3 or TRBV12-4 and TRBJ2-3; D remains ambiguous. V shed 3 bases and J shed 0 bases, with 4 bases lying between them. This CDR3 region has 13 residues. In nucleotides, the CDR3 is TGTGCCAGCAGTTTCCTAAGCACAGATACGCAGTATTTT. It is translated as CASSFLSTDTQYF.